These T cell receptor beta chains were read from a single sample in a study of T cell repertoires in cytomegalovirus infection. One entry per CDR3 protein results from TCRdb running MiXCR on the reads. The sample holds 300,000 or so distinct CDR3 sequences, around 9.1% seen once. The material sequenced was PBMCs. The source is a human donor in good health (CMV status not recorded). Some clones in this sample may be carry-over from other donors' samples. Both conserved end residues are part of each CDR3. The D gene is left open where the match is weak. Rows give clone size only sometimes, using once, few, many, or a class for an expanded clone.

size	D	J	V	DNA	CDR3
many	-	TRBJ2-1	TRBV5-6	TGTGCCAGCAGCCTACACGGGGAGCAGTTCTTC	CASSLHGEQFF
many	-	TRBJ2-5	TRBV10-3	TGTGCCATCAGTGGATGGAAGGGGAGAGAGACCCAGTACTTC	CAISGWKGRETQYF
-	-	TRBJ1-2	TRBV9	TGTGCCAGCAGCTTCCGACAGACTTCTAACTATGGCTACACCTTC	CASSFRQTSNYGYTF
few	TRBD1	TRBJ2-2	TRBV20-1	TGCAGTGCTAGAGATAGAGGACAGGGGGGCGGGGAGCTGTTTTTT	CSARDRGQGGGELFF
-	-	TRBJ1-6	TRBV5-1	TGCGCCAGCAGCTTGGAGCACTACAATTCACCCCTCCACTTT	CASSLEHYNSPLHF
many	-	TRBJ2-7	TRBV5-1	TGCGCCAGCAGCTTGAGATCAGGGCCTCGGGAGCAGTACTTC	CASSLRSGPREQYF
-	-	TRBJ1-1	TRBV15	TGTGCCACCAGCAGCCGGCCGAGGAACACTGAAGCTTTCTTT	CATSSRPRNTEAFF
many	TRBD2	TRBJ2-5	TRBV29-1	TGCAGCGCCGGCGGGGGGCTCCAAGAGACCCAGTACTTC	CSAGGGLQETQYF
-	-	TRBJ1-1	TRBV24-1	TGTGCCACCACAGGGCCATCGAACACTGAAGCTTTCTTT	CATTGPSNTEAFF
many	-	TRBJ2-5	TRBV7-2	TGTGCCAGCAGCCCGGAGTGGGGGAAAGAGACCCAGTACTTC	CASSPEWGKETQYF
few	-	TRBJ2-1	TRBV18	TGTGCCAGCTCACCACTTTGGGAGGTAGCGTATTCATACAATGAGCAGTTCTTC	CASSPLWEVAYSYNEQFF
many	TRBD1	TRBJ1-1	TRBV7-9	TGTGCCAGCAGCTCACAGGGGGCGCCGACTGAAGCTTTCTTT	CASSSQGAPTEAFF
-	TRBD2	TRBJ2-2	TRBV20-1	TGCAGTGCTAGGGAGGGGAGCGGGGGAGTAGCCGGGGAGCTGTTTTTT	CSAREGSGGVAGELFF
many	-	TRBJ1-2	TRBV11-2	TGTGCCAGCAGCTTCCTTGGACAAAAGGGCTACACCTTC	CASSFLGQKGYTF
many	-	TRBJ2-7	TRBV7-9	TGTGCCAGCAGCTTACGTAGCGACCACGAGCAGTACTTC	CASSLRSDHEQYF
many	-	TRBJ2-7	TRBV3-1	TGTGCCAGCAGCCGCCGGGGGAACTACGAGCAGTACTTC	CASSRRGNYEQYF
many	-	TRBJ2-1	TRBV7-6	TGTGCCAGCAACGGGGGGCCGTACAATGAGCAGTTCTTC	CASNGGPYNEQFF
many	-	TRBJ1-2	TRBV7-9	TGTGCCAGCAGCTTGAACAGGGCTAAATATGGCTACACCTTC	CASSLNRAKYGYTF